A selection of T cell receptor beta chains follows, all from one sample in a study of cytomegalovirus exposure and HLA in healthy donors. Clones were sequenced by immunoSEQ multiplex PCR, and TCRdb holds only the in-frame ones, with some missing. There are about 150,000 clones in the sample; roughly 73% occur only once, and under 2% lies in the top ten. Sequences were obtained from PBMCs. The source of these receptors is a woman between 18 and 29 years old in good health and CMV-seronegative. Each CDR3 is given with its conserved first and last residue. Fields, in order: D gene, J gene, V gene, clone size, CDR3 protein, CDR3 DNA. A D gene is named only where the DNA matches it firmly. Expanded clones are given a class, and other clones once, few, many or no size at all.

TRBD2 | TRBJ2-1 | TRBV7-3 | . | CASSLKGGVSGDYNEQFF | TGTGCCAGCAGCTTAAAAGGGGGAGTTAGCGGGGACTACAATGAGCAGTTCTTC
TRBD1 | TRBJ1-6 | TRBV6-5 | . | CASGRQGTYNSPLHF | TGTGCCAGCGGACGACAGGGAACCTATAATTCACCCCTCCACTTT
TRBD2 | TRBJ2-1 | TRBV9 | . | CASSALLAGGYNEQFF | TGTGCCAGCAGCGCTCTTCTAGCGGGAGGATACAATGAGCAGTTCTTC
. | TRBJ2-5 | TRBV19 | once | CASSMSSGTYKETQYF | TGTGCCAGTAGTATGTCGTCCGGGACATATAAAGAGACCCAGTACTTC
. | TRBJ1-1 | TRBV6-6 | few | CASTPPWGADEAFF | TGTGCCAGCACCCCACCCTGGGGAGCGGACGAAGCTTTCTTT
TRBD1 | TRBJ1-2 | TRBV7-2 | . | CASSLAPGQNYGYTF | TGTGCCAGCAGCTTAGCCCCGGGACAGAACTATGGCTACACCTTC
TRBD1 | TRBJ2-5 | TRBV4-3 | . | CASSPGTGGLETQYF | TGCGCCAGCAGCCCTGGGACAGGGGGCTTGGAGACCCAGTACTTC
. | TRBJ1-6 | TRBV7-9 | . | CASSSNDRRNSPLHF | TGTGCCAGCAGCTCCAACGACAGGAGAAATTCACCCCTCCACTTT
TRBD1 | TRBJ1-4 | TRBV5-1 | . | CASSLGNTGGADEKLFF | TGCGCCAGCAGCTTGGGGAACACAGGGGGGGCAGATGAAAAACTGTTTTTT
. | TRBJ1-4 | TRBV14 | . | CASSQSGWERFF | TGTGCCAGCAGCCAATCTGGATGGGAGCGGTTTTTT
. | TRBJ2-7 | TRBV27 | . | CASSLSRGINEQYF | TGTGCCAGCAGTTTATCCAGGGGCATCAACGAGCAGTACTTC
TRBD2 | TRBJ2-5 | TRBV7-8 | . | CASSLLGGWEYF | TGTGCCAGCAGCTTACTGGGGGGGTGGGAGTACTTC
. | TRBJ1-6 | TRBV27 | . | CASSFEPLRHSPLHF | TGTGCCAGCAGTTTCGAACCCCTCAGGCATTCACCCCTCCACTTT
. | TRBJ1-1 | TRBV5-1 | . | CASRAFRKSTGPTEAFF | TGCGCCAGCAGGGCTTTCCGAAAATCGACAGGACCGACTGAAGCTTTCTTT
. | TRBJ1-3 | TRBV7-9 | . | CASTEGGASSGNTIYF | TGTGCCAGCACCGAAGGCGGGGCTTCCTCTGGAAACACCATATATTTT
TRBD1 | TRBJ2-2 | TRBV11-3 | . | CASRLGQGAYTGELFF | TGTGCCAGCAGGCTGGGACAGGGGGCTTACACCGGGGAGCTGTTTTTT
. | TRBJ1-2 | TRBV7-3 | . | CASSPFPGEDYGYTF | TGTGCCAGCAGCCCTTTCCCGGGTGAGGACTATGGCTACACCTTC
TRBD2 | TRBJ2-3 | TRBV7-2 | few | CASSRLAGEYTDTQYF | TGTGCCAGCAGCCGCCTCGCGGGAGAATATACAGATACGCAGTATTTT
. | TRBJ2-7 | TRBV28 | . | CASSLSGKPYEQYF | TGTGCCAGCAGTTTATCGGGGAAGCCCTACGAGCAGTACTTC
TRBD1 | TRBJ1-2 | TRBV7-2 | . | CASSPTGTGLGYTF | TGTGCCAGCAGCCCTACCGGGACAGGGCTTGGCTACACCTTC
. | TRBJ1-4 | TRBV7-8 | . | CASSVDTSFNEKLFF | TGTGCCAGCAGCGTGGACACTAGCTTCAATGAAAAACTGTTTTTT
. | TRBJ1-1 | TRBV15 | . | CATSREGREWANTEAFF | TGTGCCACCAGCAGAGAAGGCAGGGAATGGGCGAACACTGAAGCTTTCTTT
TRBD1 | TRBJ1-5 | TRBV4-1 | . | CASSQEGGTGAYSNQPQHF | TGCGCCAGCAGCCAAGAAGGGGGCACAGGGGCGTATAGCAATCAGCCCCAGCATTTT
. | TRBJ2-3 | TRBV4-1 | . | CASSQEGVPSLADTQYF | TGCGCCAGCAGCCAAGAAGGAGTCCCCTCACTTGCAGATACGCAGTATTTT
. | TRBJ2-5 | TRBV6-5 | . | CASTAGVVETQYF | TGTGCCAGCACCGCAGGGGTTGTAGAGACCCAGTACTTC
TRBD2 | TRBJ2-1 | TRBV11-3 | once | CASSVRLAGIEQFF | TGTGCCAGCAGCGTCCGACTAGCGGGAATTGAGCAGTTCTTC
. | TRBJ2-1 | TRBV5-5 | . | CASSLPDEQFF | TGTGCCAGCAGCTTGCCTGATGAGCAGTTCTTC
. | TRBJ2-7 | TRBV19 | few | CASKTGTGSREQYF | TGTGCCAGTAAGACCGGGACTGGGTCACGCGAGCAGTACTTC
. | TRBJ1-1 | TRBV4-1 | few | CASSRGADRGEEAFF | TGCGCCAGCAGCCGCGGGGCTGACAGAGGAGAGGAAGCTTTCTTT
. | TRBJ2-1 | TRBV2 | . | CAIRVKSSNEQFF | TGTGCCATACGAGTGAAGTCATCGAATGAGCAGTTCTTC
. | TRBJ1-1 | TRBV2 | few | CASSDPRETEAFF | TGTGCCAGCAGTGATCCCCGGGAAACTGAAGCTTTCTTT
TRBD2 | TRBJ2-3 | TRBV5-6 | . | CASGRNLAGGSYTQYF | TGTGCCAGCGGACGAAACCTAGCGGGGGGCTCATATACGCAGTATTTT
TRBD2 | TRBJ2-7 | TRBV11-1 | once | CASSFPSGGANEQYF | TGTGCCAGCAGCTTCCCTAGCGGGGGGGCAAACGAGCAGTACTTC
TRBD2 | TRBJ2-1 | TRBV6-1 | . | CASSEAVAGVLSRYNEQFF | TGTGCCAGCAGTGAAGCGGTAGCGGGGGTATTGTCCCGATACAATGAGCAGTTCTTC
TRBD2 | TRBJ2-3 | TRBV5-1 | . | CASSFGLAGGTDTQYF | TGCGCCAGCAGCTTTGGTCTAGCGGGGGGGACAGATACGCAGTATTTT
. | TRBJ2-2 | TRBV30 | . | CAWSLYTGELFF | TGTGCCTGGAGTCTGTACACCGGGGAGCTGTTTTTT
. | TRBJ1-6 | TRBV5-1 | . | CASSLNGAGGNSPLHF | TGCGCCAGCAGCTTGAACGGGGCGGGGGGTAATTCACCCCTCCACTTT
. | TRBJ2-7 | TRBV5-4 | . | CASSLDRSTEQYF | TGTGCCAGCAGCTTGGACAGGTCAACCGAGCAGTACTTC
. | TRBJ2-3 | TRBV4-2 | . | CASSRTRAGDSSTDTQYF | TGTGCCAGCAGCCGGACGAGGGCTGGGGACTCTAGCACAGATACGCAGTATTTT
TRBD2 | TRBJ2-3 | TRBV18 | . | CASSPGLAGFTDTQYF | TGTGCCAGCTCACCCGGACTAGCGGGGTTCACAGATACGCAGTATTTT
. | TRBJ2-6 | TRBV19 | . | CASTMREVSGANGLTF | TGTGCCAGTACCATGAGGGAGGTCTCTGGGGCCAACGGCCTGACTTTC
TRBD2 | TRBJ2-3 | TRBV5-1 | . | CASSSRSSGRVTDTQYF | TGCGCCAGCAGCTCCCGTTCTAGCGGGAGGGTCACAGATACGCAGTATTTT
TRBD2 | TRBJ2-1 | TRBV29-1 | . | CSVELRLAANEQFF | TGCAGCGTTGAGCTCCGACTAGCTGCTAATGAGCAGTTCTTC
. | TRBJ1-1 | TRBV7-9 | . | CASSSVDSYTEAFF | TGTGCCAGCAGCTCGGTGGACAGCTACACTGAAGCTTTCTTT
TRBD2 | TRBJ2-2 | TRBV10-2 | . | CATQLSGSTGELFF | TGCGCCACCCAGCTTAGCGGGAGTACAGGGGAGCTGTTTTTT